A single T cell receptor beta chain is shown here with its context. Antigen: not known. TCRdb used MiXCR to reprocess the 5' RACE reads, holding one entry per CDR3 protein. The sample holds 450,000 or so distinct CDR3 sequences, approximately 25% seen once. This sample is drawn from a study of T-cell memory formation after mild COVID-19. Study-wide context: TCR clusters were mostly donor specific.

Study-level findings and limits: A subset of responding clones appeared in pre-infection memory, suggesting cross-reactive memory joined. The study found balanced CD4/CD8 in clones contracting day 15 to 85 and a CD4+ lean in later expanders. Contracting CD4+ clones were located mainly in CM and EM, and CD8+ clones in EMRA.

The sample was PBMCs or a T cell subset sorted from them (not recorded which). The source of this sequence is an adult woman who had mild COVID-19 (a few samples of this study predate the infection). Cell type and time point are not known.

CDR3 residues: CSAPPRGQPYEQYF. In DNA form, the CDR3 reads TGCAGTGCCCCCCCCCGGGGACAGCCCTACGAGCAGTACTTC. The chain uses TRBV20-1 and TRBJ2-7; 7 positions match TRBD1. Germline V CDR1 and CDR2: DFQATT, SNEGSKA (reference sequence). V was clipped by 6 bases and J by 2 bases; unmatched bases: 10. This CDR3 is 14 amino acids long.